This paragraph covers one T cell receptor beta chain sequence. Methods used by the authors: Amplification of reference gene primers provided the estimated nucleated cell counts. The data were produced by immunoSEQ multiplex PCR, yet TCRdb's version contains in-frame clones alone and is incomplete. V, J and clone size are taken as reported in that table, and D and trimming were inferred from the DNA itself. In the table there are roughly 250,000 clones, approximately 85% of which are singletons. The sample is drawn from a study of blood T cell repertoires in COVID-19. The CDR3 covers 12 residues. The ends were cut back, 3 bases at V and 5 bases at J, with 7 bases in the middle. Per germline, CDR1 LGHDT and CDR2 YNNKEL (reference sequence).

The sequenced material came from peripheral blood. This clonotype originated in a man aged 50-60 years with acute or convalescent COVID-19. The chain combines TRBV3-1 (or the pseudogene TRBV3-2) with TRBJ2-5; tentatively, D is TRBD2 (6 bases). The chain's CDR3 is CASSHREETQYF. DNA of the CDR3: TGTGCCAGCAGCCACCGGGAGGAGACCCAGTACTTC.